The clone carrying this TCR beta chain occurred once. This CDR3 has 15 amino acids. The J segment lost 7 bases and the V segment lost 3 bases, leaving 5 bases of the junction unmatched. Germline V gene sequence: CDR1 MGHRA, CDR2 YSYEKL. The data stem from a study of blood T cell repertoires in COVID-19. Generated by immunoSEQ multiplex PCR, the TCRdb table keeps only in-frame clones and is missing some. Among around 180,000 clones listed, about 88% were seen once. The chain couples TRBV4-1 to TRBJ1-6; TRBD1 matches at 8 bases. The sequenced sample was peripheral blood. The TCR was taken from a human donor in a cohort sampled during active COVID-19. Here the CDR3 reads CASSQGRQGNSPLHF. The CDR3 nucleotides read TGCGCCAGCAGCCAGGGTAGACAGGGGAATTCACCCCTCCACTTT.